The 4 T cell receptor beta chains given below trace back to one sample, sequenced in a study of shared clonotypes between healthy human individuals. The method was immunoSEQ multiplex PCR; TCRdb's version includes in-frame clones alone and lacks a portion of them. The data show approximately 2.5 million clones, roughly 92% seen once. Sequencing used naive CD4+ T cells sorted from blood. Regarding subset: CD45RA+ positively selected. These receptor sequences come from a man aged 18-30 years in good health.

The chain recombines TRBV7-9 with TRBJ2-7; no firm D call. Trimming took off 5 bases at V and 4 bases at J, with 12 bases between the two ends. The germline V gene encodes CDR1 SEHNR and CDR2 FQNEAQ (reference sequence). The CDR3 is made up of 13 amino acids. CDR3 DNA sequence: TGTGCCAGCAGCCTAGACGGATGGTACGAGCAGTACTTC. Its translation: CASSLDGWYEQYF. The full variable domain, in which reference TRBV7-9 and TRBJ2-7 provide the parts outside the CDR3, is DTGVSQNPRHKITKRGQNVTFRCDPISEHNRLYWYRQTLGQGPEFLTYFQNEAQLEKSRLLSDRFSAERPKGSFSTLEIQRTEQGDSAMYLCASSLDGWYEQYFGPGTRLTVT.

The chain carries TRBV30 and TRBJ2-3; D perhaps matches TRBD2 (5 bases). Trimming took off 0 bases at V and 0 bases at J, with 10 bases between the two ends. This CDR3 region has 15 residues. Germline values: CDR1 GTSNPN, CDR2 SVGIG (reference sequence). The CDR3 loop reads CAWSVLTKSTDTQYF. CDR3 in DNA: TGTGCCTGGAGTGTCTTGACTAAGAGCACAGATACGCAGTATTTT.

Comment on this clone: Distinct nucleotide sequences in the sample also encode this CDR3. CDR3 DNA: TGTGCCATCAGTGGAGGACAGGGAAGCACAGATACGCAGTATTTT. This gives the protein CAISGGQGSTDTQYF. V is TRBV10-3 and J is TRBJ2-3, with TRBD1 matching over 8 bases. The CDR3 is 15 residues long. Germline V lookup: CDR1 ENHRY, CDR2 SYGVKD. V lost 4 bases to trimming and J lost 0 bases; unmatched junction nucleotides: 3.

The gene calls are TRBV5-8 and TRBJ2-2; D not resolved. Germline CDR1 reads SGHTS; CDR2 reads YDEGEE. The CDR3 has 13 residues. Trimming cost V 0 bases and J 7 bases, with 7 bases left between them. The CDR3 nucleotides read TGTGCCAGCAGCTTGGATGCCCGCGGGGAGCTGTTTTTT. This encodes CASSLDARGELFF.